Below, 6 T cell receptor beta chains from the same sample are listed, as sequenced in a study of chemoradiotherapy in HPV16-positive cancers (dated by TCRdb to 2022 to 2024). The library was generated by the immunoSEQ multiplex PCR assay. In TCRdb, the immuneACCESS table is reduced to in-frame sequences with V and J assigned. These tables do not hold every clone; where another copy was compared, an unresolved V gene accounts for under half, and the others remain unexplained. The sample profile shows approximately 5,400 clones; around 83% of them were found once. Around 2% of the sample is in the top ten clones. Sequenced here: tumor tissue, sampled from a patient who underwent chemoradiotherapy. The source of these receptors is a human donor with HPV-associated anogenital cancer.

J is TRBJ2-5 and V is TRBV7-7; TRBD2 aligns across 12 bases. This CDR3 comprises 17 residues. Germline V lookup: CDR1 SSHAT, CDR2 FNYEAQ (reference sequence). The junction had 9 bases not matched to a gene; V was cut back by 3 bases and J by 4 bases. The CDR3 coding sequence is TGTGCCAGCAGCTTCGGGACTAGCGGGCCCCGCGGAGAGACCCAGTACTTC. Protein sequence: CASSFGTSGPRGETQYF. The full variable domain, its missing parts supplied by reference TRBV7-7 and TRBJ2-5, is GAGVSQSPRYKVTKRGQDVTLRCDPISSHATLYWYQQALGQGPEFLTYFNYEAQPDKSGLPSDRFSAERPEGSISTLTIQRTEQRDSAMYRCASSFGTSGPRGETQYFGPGTRLLVL.

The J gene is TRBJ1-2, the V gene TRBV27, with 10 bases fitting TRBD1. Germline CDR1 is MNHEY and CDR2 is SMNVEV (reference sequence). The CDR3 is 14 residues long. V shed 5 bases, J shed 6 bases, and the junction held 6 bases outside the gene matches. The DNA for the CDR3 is TGTGCCAGCAGTCCGACAGGGGGCGCGGATGGCTACACCTTC. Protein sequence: CASSPTGGADGYTF.

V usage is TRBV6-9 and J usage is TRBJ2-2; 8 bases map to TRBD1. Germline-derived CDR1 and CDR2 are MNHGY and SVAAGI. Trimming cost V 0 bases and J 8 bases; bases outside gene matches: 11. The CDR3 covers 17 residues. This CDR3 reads CASSYSSGQGESGELFF. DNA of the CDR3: TGTGCCAGCAGTTATTCGAGCGGACAGGGTGAATCGGGGGAGCTGTTTTTT.

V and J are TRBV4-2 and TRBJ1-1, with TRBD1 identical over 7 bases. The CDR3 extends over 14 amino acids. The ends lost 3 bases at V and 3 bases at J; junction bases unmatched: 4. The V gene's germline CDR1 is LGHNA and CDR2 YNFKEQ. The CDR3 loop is CASSHTTGDTEAFF. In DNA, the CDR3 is TGTGCCAGCAGCCATACAACAGGGGACACTGAAGCTTTCTTT.

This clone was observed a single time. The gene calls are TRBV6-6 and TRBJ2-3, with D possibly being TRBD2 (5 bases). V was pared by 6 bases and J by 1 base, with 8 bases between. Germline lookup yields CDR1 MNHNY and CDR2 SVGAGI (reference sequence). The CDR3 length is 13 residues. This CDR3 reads CASSPEGTDTQYF. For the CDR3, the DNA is TGTGCCAGCAGCCCGGAGGGCACAGATACGCAGTATTTT.

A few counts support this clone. The CDR3 bases are TGCAGCGTTGAAAAACCTGGACGAAACTACGAGCAGTACTTC. It specifies CSVEKPGRNYEQYF. This chain uses TRBV29-1 with TRBJ2-7; unclear D gene. Germline loops: CDR1 SQVTM, CDR2 ANQGSEA. The CDR3 is made up of 14 amino acids. Trimming pared 2 bases from V and 3 bases from J, leaving 14 bases between.